This TCR beta chain originates from a study of immune characterization of retroperitoneal liposarcoma. CDR1 and CDR2 (germline): MNHEY, SVGEGT. This CDR3 comprises 15 residues. The junction had 2 bases not matched to a gene; V was cut back by 1 base and J by 1 base. TCRdb analysed the PCR reads with MiXCR anew, one entry per CDR3 protein. Here the sample spans roughly 8,000 distinct CDR3 sequences, 25% to 30% being singletons. This rearrangement joins TRBV6-2 or TRBV6-3 to TRBJ2-5; 8 bases line up with TRBD1. This TCR came from a male donor with retroperitoneal liposarcoma. Sequenced input: blood. CDR3 sequence: CASSYYDRGQETQYF. CDR3 nucleotides: TGTGCCAGCAGTTACTATGACAGGGGCCAAGAGACCCAGTACTTC.